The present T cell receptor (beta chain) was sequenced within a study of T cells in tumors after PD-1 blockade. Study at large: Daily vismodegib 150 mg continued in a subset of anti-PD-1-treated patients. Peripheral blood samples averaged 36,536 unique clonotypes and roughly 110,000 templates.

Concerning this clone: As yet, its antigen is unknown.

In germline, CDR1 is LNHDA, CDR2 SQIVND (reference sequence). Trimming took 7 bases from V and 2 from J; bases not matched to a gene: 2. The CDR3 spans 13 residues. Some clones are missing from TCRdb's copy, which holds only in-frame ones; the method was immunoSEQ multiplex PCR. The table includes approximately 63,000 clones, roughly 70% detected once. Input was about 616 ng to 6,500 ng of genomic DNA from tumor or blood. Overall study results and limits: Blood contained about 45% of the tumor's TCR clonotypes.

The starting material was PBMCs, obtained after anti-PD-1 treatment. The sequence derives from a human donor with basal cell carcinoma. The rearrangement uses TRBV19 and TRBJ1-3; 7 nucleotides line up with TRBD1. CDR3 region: CASKQGTGNTIYF. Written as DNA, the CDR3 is TGTGCCAGTAAACAGGGGACTGGAAACACCATATATTTT.